What follows is one T cell receptor beta chain and its context. Sequence at one end of the junction differs from germline and may be a read error. Germline V gives CDR1 MDHEN, CDR2 SYDVKM. This CDR3 has 13 residues. This sample was taken from a study of blood T cell repertoires in COVID-19. Study at large: Samples came from the United States, Italy and Spain, spanning acute and convalescent COVID-19. PBMCs, B-cell-depleted T cells, or T cells were the source of the cDNA or gDNA that made up the material.

As originally analysed: Amplification with reference gene primers provided the estimates of nucleated cell counts. Using immunoSEQ multiplex PCR, the repertoire was profiled, and TCRdb retains in-frame clones only, with some absent. Clone size and V and J calls were adopted from that table, with D and trimming inferred from the DNA. Of 80,000 to 130,000 clones listed, about nine tenths are singletons. The receptor was isolated from a man between 65 and 85 years old with acute or convalescent COVID-19. The sequenced sample consisted of peripheral blood. V usage is TRBV28 and J usage is TRBJ1-2; tentatively, D is TRBD1 (5 bases). CDR3 in amino acids: CVSKVGGGYGYTF. As DNA, the CDR3 is TGTGTCAGCAAAGTCGGGGGAGGCTATGGCTACACCTTC.